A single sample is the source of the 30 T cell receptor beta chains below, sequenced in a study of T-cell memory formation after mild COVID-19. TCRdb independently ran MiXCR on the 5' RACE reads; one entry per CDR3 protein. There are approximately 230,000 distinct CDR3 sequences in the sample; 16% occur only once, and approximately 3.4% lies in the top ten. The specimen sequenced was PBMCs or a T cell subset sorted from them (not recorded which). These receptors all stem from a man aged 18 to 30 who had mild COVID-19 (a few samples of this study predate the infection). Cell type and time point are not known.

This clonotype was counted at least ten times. This CDR3 is CASSLVRGNYEQYF. In nucleotides, the CDR3 is TGTGCCAGCAGCTTAGTGCGGGGCAACTACGAGCAGTACTTC. This chain links TRBV11-2 with TRBJ2-7, with D possibly TRBD2 on 6 matching bases. Germline loops: CDR1 SGHAT, CDR2 FQNNGV. Trimming removed 1 base from V and 3 bases from J, with 10 bases in between. The CDR3 runs to 14 residues.

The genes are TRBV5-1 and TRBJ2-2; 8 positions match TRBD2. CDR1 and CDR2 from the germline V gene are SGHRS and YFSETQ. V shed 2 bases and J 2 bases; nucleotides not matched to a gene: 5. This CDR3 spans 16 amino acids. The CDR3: CASSFMTSANTGELFF. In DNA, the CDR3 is TGCGCCAGCAGCTTTATGACTAGCGCCAACACCGGGGAGCTGTTTTTT.

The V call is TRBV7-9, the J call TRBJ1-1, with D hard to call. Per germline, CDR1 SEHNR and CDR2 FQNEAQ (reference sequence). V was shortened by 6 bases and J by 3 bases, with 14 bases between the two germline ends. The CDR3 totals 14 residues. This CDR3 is CASRAIGPDTEAFF. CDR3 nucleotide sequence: TGTGCCAGCAGAGCCATCGGTCCGGACACTGAAGCTTTCTTT.

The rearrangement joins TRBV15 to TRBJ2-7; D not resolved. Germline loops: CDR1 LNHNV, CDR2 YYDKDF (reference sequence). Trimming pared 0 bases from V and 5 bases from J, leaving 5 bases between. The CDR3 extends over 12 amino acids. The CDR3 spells CATSRDWDEQYV. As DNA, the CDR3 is TGTGCCACCAGCAGAGATTGGGACGAGCAGTACGTC.

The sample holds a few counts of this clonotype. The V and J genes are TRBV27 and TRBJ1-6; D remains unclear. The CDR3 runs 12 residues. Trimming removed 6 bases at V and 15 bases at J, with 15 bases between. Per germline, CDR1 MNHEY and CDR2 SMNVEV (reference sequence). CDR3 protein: CASSFILGSLHF. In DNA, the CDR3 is TGTGCCAGCAGCTTCATACTCGGAAGCCTCCACTTT.

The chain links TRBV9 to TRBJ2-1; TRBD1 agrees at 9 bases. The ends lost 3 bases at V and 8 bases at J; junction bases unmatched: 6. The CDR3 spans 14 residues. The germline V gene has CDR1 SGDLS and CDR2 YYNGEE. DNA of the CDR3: TGTGCCAGCAGCGCCACAGGGGGCTTGGATGAGCAGTTCTTC. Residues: CASSATGGLDEQFF.

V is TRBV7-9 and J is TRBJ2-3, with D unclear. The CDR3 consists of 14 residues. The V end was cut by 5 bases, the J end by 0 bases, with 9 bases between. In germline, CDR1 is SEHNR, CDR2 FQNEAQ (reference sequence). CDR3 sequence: CASSQLISTDTQYF. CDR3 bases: TGTGCCAGCAGCCAATTAATAAGCACAGATACGCAGTATTTT. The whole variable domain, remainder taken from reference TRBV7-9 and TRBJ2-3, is DTGVSQNPRHKITKRGQNVTFRCDPISEHNRLYWYRQTLGQGPEFLTYFQNEAQLEKSRLLSDRFSAERPKGSFSTLEIQRTEQGDSAMYLCASSQLISTDTQYFGPGTRLTVL.

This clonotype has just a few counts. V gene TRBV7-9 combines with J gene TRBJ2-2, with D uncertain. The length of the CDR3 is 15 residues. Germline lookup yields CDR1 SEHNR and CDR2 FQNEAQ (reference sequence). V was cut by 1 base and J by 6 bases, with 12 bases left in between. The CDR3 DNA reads TGTGCCAGCAGCTTAGAAGCTAGTCTTCCCGGGGAGCTGTTTTTT. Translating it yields CASSLEASLPGELFF.

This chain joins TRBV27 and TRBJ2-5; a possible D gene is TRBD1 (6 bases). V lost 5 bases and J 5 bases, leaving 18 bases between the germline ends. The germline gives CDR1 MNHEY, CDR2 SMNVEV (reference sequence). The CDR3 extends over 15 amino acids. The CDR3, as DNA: TGTGCCAGCAGTCCCAGCTCCAGGGGTAGGGAGACCCAGTACTTC. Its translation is CASSPSSRGRETQYF.

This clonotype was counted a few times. DNA of the CDR3: TGTGCCAGCAGTGGACTAGCGGGGGGCTACGAGCAGTACTTC. Amino acid sequence: CASSGLAGGYEQYF. This chain connects TRBV12-3 or TRBV12-4 to TRBJ2-7; 14 bases align to TRBD2. With 5 bases clipped from V and 3 bases from J, the junction kept 0 bases outside the gene matches. The CDR3 spans 14 residues.

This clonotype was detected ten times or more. The CDR3 region has the DNA TGCGCCAGCAGCCCTCTGGGACAGCCGGAAGAGACCCAGTACTTC. Protein product: CASSPLGQPEETQYF. The chain combines TRBV5-1 with TRBJ2-5; TRBD1 agrees at 7 bases. Germline CDR1 and CDR2: SGHRS and YFSETQ. V dropped 4 bases and J dropped 3; count of bases not matched to a gene: 9. The CDR3 has 15 residues.

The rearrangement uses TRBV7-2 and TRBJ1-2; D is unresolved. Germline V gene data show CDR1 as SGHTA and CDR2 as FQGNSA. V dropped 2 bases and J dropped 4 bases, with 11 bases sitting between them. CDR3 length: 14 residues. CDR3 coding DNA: TGTGCCAGCAGCTTAAGTCCAGATTTCTATGGCTACACCTTC. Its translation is CASSLSPDFYGYTF. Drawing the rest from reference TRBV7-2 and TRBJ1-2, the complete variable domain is GAGVSQSPSNKVTEKGKDVELRCDPISGHTALYWYRQSLGQGLEFLIYFQGNSAPDKSGLPSDRFSAERTGGSVSTLTIQRTQQEDSAVYLCASSLSPDFYGYTFGSGTRLTVV.

The CDR3 nucleotides read TGTGCCAGCAGCCCGGGGGGAGGACGAACCTACGAGCAGTACTTC. Amino acid sequence: CASSPGGGRTYEQYF. The V and J genes are TRBV7-9 and TRBJ2-7; TRBD2 matches 7 bases. The CDR3 sequence is 15 residues long. Germline V lookup: CDR1 SEHNR, CDR2 FQNEAQ (reference sequence). V lost 5 bases, J lost 2 bases, and 9 bases stayed unmatched.

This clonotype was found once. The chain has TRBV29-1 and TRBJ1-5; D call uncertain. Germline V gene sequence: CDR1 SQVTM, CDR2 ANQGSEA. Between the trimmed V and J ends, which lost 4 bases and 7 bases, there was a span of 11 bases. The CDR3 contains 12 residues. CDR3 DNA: TGCAGCGTTGGGCAGTCAGACCAGCCCCAGCATTTT. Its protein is CSVGQSDQPQHF.

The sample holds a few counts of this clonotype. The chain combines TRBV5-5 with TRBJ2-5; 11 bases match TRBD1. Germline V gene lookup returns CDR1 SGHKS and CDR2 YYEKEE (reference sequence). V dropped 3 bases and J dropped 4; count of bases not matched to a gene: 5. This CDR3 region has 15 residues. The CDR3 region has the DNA TGTGCCAGCAGCTGGACAGGGGGCGACGGAGAGACCCAGTACTTC. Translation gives CASSWTGGDGETQYF.

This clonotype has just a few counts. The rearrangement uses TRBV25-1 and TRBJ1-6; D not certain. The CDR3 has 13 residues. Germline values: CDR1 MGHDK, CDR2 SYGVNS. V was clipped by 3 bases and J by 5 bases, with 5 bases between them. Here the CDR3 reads CASSEQDNSPLHF. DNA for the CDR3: TGTGCCAGCAGTGAGCAGGATAATTCACCCCTCCACTTT.

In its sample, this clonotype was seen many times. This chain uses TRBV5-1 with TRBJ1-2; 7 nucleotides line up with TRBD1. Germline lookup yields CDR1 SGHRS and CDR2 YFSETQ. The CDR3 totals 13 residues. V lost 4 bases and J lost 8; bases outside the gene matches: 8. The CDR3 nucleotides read TGCGCCAGCAGCGCGCAGGGGGAAGGAGGCTACACCTTC. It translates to CASSAQGEGGYTF.

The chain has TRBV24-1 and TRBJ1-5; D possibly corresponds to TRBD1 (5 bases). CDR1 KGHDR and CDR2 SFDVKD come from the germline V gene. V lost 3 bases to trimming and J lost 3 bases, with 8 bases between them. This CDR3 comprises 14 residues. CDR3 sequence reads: CATSDRGYNQPQHF. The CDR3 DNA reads TGTGCCACCAGTGATCGGGGCTACAATCAGCCCCAGCATTTT.

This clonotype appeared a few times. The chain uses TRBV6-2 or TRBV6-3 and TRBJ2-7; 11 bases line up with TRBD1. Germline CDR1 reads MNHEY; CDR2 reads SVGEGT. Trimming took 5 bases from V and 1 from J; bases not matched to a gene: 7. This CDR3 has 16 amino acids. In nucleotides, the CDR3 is TGTGCCAGCAGTCCCGGACAGGGGGCGCGATCCTACGAGCAGTACTTC. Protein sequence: CASSPGQGARSYEQYF.

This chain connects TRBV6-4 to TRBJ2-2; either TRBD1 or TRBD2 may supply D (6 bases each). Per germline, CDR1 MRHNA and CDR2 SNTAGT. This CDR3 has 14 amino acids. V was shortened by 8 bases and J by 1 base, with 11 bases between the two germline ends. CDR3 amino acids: CASSAGQNTGELFF. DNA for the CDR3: TGTGCCAGCTCCGCGGGACAGAACACCGGGGAGCTGTTTTTT.

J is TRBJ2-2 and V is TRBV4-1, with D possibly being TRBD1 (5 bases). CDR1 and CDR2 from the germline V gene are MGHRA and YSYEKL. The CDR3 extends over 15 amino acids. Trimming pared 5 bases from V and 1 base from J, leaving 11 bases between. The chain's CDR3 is CASSVLQENTGELFF. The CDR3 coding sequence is TGCGCCAGCAGCGTCCTACAGGAGAACACCGGGGAGCTGTTTTTT.

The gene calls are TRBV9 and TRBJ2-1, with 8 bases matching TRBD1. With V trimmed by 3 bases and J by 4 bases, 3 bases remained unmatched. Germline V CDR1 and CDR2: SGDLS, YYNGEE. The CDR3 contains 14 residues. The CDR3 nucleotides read TGTGCCAGCAGCGAAAGGACAGGGTACAATGAGCAGTTCTTC. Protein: CASSERTGYNEQFF.

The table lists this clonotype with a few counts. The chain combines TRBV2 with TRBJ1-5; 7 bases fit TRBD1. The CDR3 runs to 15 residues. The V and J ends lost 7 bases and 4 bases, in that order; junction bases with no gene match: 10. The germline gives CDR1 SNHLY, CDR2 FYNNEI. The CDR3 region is CASTGSSGGNQPQHF. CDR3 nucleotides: TGTGCCAGCACAGGATCGTCAGGGGGGAATCAGCCCCAGCATTTT. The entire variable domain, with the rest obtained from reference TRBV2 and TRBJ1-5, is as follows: EPEVTQTPSHQVTQMGQEVILRCVPISNHLYFYWYRQILGQKVEFLVSFYNNEISEKSEIFDDQFSVERPDGSNFTLKIRSTKLEDSAMYFCASTGSSGGNQPQHFGDGTRLSIL.

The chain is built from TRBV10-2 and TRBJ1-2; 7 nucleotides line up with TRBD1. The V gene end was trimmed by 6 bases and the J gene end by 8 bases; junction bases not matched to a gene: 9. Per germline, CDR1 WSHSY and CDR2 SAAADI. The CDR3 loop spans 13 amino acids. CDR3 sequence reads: CASSPRDSLGYTF. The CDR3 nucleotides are TGCGCCAGCAGCCCCCGGGACAGCCTGGGCTACACCTTC.

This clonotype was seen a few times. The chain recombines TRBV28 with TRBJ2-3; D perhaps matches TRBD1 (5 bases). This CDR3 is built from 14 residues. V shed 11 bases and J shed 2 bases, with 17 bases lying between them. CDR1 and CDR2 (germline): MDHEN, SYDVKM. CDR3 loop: CAGSRGSYTDTQYF. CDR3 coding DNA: TGTGCCGGTTCAAGGGGCTCATACACAGATACGCAGTATTTT.

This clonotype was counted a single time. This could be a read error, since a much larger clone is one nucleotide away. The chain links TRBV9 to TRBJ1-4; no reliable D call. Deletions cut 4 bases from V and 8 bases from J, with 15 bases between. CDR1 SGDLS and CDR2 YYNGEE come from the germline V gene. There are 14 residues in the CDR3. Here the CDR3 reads CASSFGRCGEKLFF. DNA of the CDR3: TGTGCCAGCAGCTTTGGACGGTGTGGAGAAAAACTGTTTTTT.

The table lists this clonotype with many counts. CDR3 bases: TGTGCCAGCAGCTGGGCTCAACAAGATACGCAGTATTTT. This encodes CASSWAQQDTQYF. This chain links TRBV7-8 with TRBJ2-3; no definite D call. CDR3 length: 13 amino acids. Looked up from germline, CDR1 is SGHVS and CDR2 is FQNEAQ. Trimming stripped 4 bases from V and 5 bases from J, with 10 bases between.

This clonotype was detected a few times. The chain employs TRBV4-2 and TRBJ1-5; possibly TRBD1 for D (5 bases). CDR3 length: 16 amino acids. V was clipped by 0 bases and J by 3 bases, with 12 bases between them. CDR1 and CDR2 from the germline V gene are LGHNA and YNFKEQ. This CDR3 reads CASSQDQGRDNQPQHF. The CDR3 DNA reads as TGTGCCAGCAGCCAAGATCAGGGCAGGGACAATCAGCCCCAGCATTTT.

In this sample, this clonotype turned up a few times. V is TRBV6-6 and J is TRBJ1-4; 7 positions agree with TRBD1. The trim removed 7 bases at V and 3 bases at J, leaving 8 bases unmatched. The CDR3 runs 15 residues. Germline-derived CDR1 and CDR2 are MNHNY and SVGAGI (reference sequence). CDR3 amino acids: CASTEEGASNEKLFF. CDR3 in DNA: TGTGCCAGCACCGAGGAGGGGGCGTCTAATGAAAAACTGTTTTTT.

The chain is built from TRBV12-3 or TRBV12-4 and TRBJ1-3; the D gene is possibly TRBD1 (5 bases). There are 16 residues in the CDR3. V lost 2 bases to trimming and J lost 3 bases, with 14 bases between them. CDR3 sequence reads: CASSLRPQGDGNTIYF. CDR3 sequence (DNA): TGTGCCAGCAGTTTACGCCCCCAGGGTGATGGAAACACCATATATTTT.